The rows below give T cell receptor beta chains drawn from one sample of a study of blood T cell repertoires in COVID-19. Libraries were prepared by immunoSEQ multiplex PCR; TCRdb keeps only in-frame clonotypes and omits some of them. The table includes over 150,000 clones, 70% to 80% detected once. Sequencing used PBMCs or T cells enriched from blood (not recorded which). These receptors all stem from a woman in her fifties or sixties who had recovered from COVID-19. The conserved cysteine and the conserved F or W are not part of the CDR3 here.

length	V	J	CDR3
15	TRBV19	TRBJ1-4	ASSTRQGIGDNEKLF
13	TRBV11-3	TRBJ2-2	ASSLDGGNTGELF
10	TRBV13	TRBJ1-1	ASGTGNSEAF
13	TRBV2	TRBJ2-6	ASSGIPSGANVLT
14	TRBV5-1	TRBJ2-1	ASSLGGGSSYNEQF
12	TRBV6-5	TRBJ1-6	ASRSTGYSTSLH
17	TRBV24-1	TRBJ2-2	ATSEPGLAREINTGELF
14	TRBV2	TRBJ2-5	ASTGGRSSFQETQY
11	TRBV10-3	TRBJ1-2	AISDDRGPGYT
11	TRBV28	TRBJ1-1	ASWTGGGTEAF
10	TRBV10-2	TRBJ2-1	ASSRDLREQF
11	TRBV29-1	TRBJ1-2	SVVSGSSYGYT
13	TRBV28	TRBJ1-5	ASSTEGQGRQPQH
12	TRBV6-2/TRBV6-3	TRBJ2-1	ASSFSGSYNEQF
12	TRBV7-2	TRBJ1-6	ASSLRGQNSPLH
14	TRBV3-1/TRBV3-2	TRBJ2-5	ASSESGRRGGETQY
13	TRBV7-2	TRBJ2-3	ASSPRVGSTDTQY
13	TRBV19	TRBJ1-1	ASTLGQTKNTEAF
13	TRBV5-6	TRBJ1-4	ASSLGLATNEKLF
13	TRBV28	TRBJ1-4	ASTTWEEGEEKLF
10	TRBV5-4	TRBJ2-7	ASSRLAAEQY
11	TRBV6-1	TRBJ2-2	ASSDYRAGELF
13	TRBV7-2	TRBJ1-1	ASSTRQGSYTEAF
13	TRBV6-2/TRBV6-3	TRBJ2-5	ASSLGLAGGETQY
11	TRBV6-5	TRBJ1-1	ASRMEGSTEAF
12	TRBV24-1	TRBJ1-5	ATSETDSNQPQH
12	TRBV10-2	TRBJ2-3	ASSGSGYTDTQY
13	TRBV19	TRBJ2-1	ASMVAGARYNEQF
13	TRBV7-9	TRBJ2-1	ASSLALARMDEQF
12	TRBV5-1	TRBJ2-5	ASSLAIAGETQY
13	TRBV7-2	TRBJ2-7	ASSLVRQSSYEQY
14	TRBV3-1/TRBV3-2	TRBJ1-6	ASSQKRQGSNSPLH
15	TRBV5-6	TRBJ2-1	ASSLGLGTSGYNEQF
11	TRBV4-3	TRBJ1-2	ASSQGTGGGYT
15	TRBV30	TRBJ1-6	AWSVAGASSYNSPLH
13	TRBV5-6	TRBJ2-7	ASSSTVRGSYEQY
14	TRBV27	TRBJ2-1	ASSHQDSLPYNEQF